Detailed here is one TCR beta chain. Its antigen is currently unknown. This record comes from a study of T cell responses to AZD1222 COVID-19 vaccine. Notes on the study in general: White British people made up most donors, females outnumbered males, and clonal diversity was possibly underestimated. CD4 TCRs associated with vaccination spanned spike, dominating at 160-218 and 743-854. Baseline serology detected seropositivity in only six AZD1222 recipients. Spike-specific TCR breadth and depth were elevated following two AZD1222 doses.

Libraries were prepared by immunoSEQ multiplex PCR; TCRdb keeps only in-frame clonotypes and omits some of them. The sample has 100,000 to 120,000 clones, 85% to 90% seen once. The CDR3 loop spans 16 amino acids. Germline loops: CDR1 SGHAT, CDR2 FQDESV (reference sequence). The V and J ends lost 1 base and 4 bases respectively, with 17 bases between them. This chain connects TRBV11-1 to TRBJ2-7; D may be TRBD2 (6 bases). The source of this sequence is an adult who received the AZD1222 COVID-19 vaccine. This material consisted of peripheral blood, taken 28 days after the second AZD1222 dose. Here the CDR3 reads CASSLGEELTEYEQYF. DNA for the CDR3: TGTGCCAGCAGCTTAGGGGAGGAGCTAACCGAATACGAGCAGTACTTC.